Listed below are T cell receptor beta chains from one sample, sequenced in a study of T cell responses to AZD1222 COVID-19 vaccine. Generated by immunoSEQ multiplex PCR, the TCRdb table keeps only in-frame clones and is missing some. The sample comprises some 150,000 clones, about nine tenths of which are singletons, and approximately 4.5% rests with the top ten. The sample here was peripheral blood, taken on day 0 of AZD1222 vaccination. These TCRs come from an adult in good health. CDR3s include the opening cysteine and the closing phenylalanine or tryptophan. D genes are given only for firm matches. Only some rows state a clone size, as once, few, many or a class for expanded clones.

TRBD2 - TRBJ2-1 TRBV28 CASSLRGTSGMNEQFF TGTGCCAGCAGTTTGAGGGGGACTAGCGGCATGAATGAGCAGTTCTTC
TRBD1 - TRBJ2-7 TRBV19 CASRSGTGVIYEQYF TGTGCCAGTAGGTCGGGGACAGGGGTAATCTACGAGCAGTACTTC
- - TRBJ1-2 TRBV14 CASSPFPGNYGYTF TGTGCCAGCAGCCCTTTCCCGGGAAACTATGGCTACACCTTC
TRBD2 - TRBJ2-5 TRBV5-6 CASSLGGTSGYQETQYF TGTGCCAGCAGCTTGGGCGGGACTAGCGGTTACCAAGAGACCCAGTACTTC
- - TRBJ1-5 TRBV30 CAWSVLGSQPQHF TGTGCCTGGAGTGTTTTGGGGAGCCAGCCCCAGCATTTT
TRBD1 - TRBJ1-4 TRBV7-9 CASSPSPGTVEKLFF TGTGCCAGCAGTCCCAGTCCCGGGACAGTCGAAAAACTGTTTTTT
- - TRBJ2-5 TRBV7-9 CASSPLVGAEETQYF TGTGCCAGCAGCCCGTTAGTGGGGGCTGAGGAGACCCAGTACTTC
- - TRBJ2-7 TRBV4-1 CASSAQFQSSYEQYF TGCGCCAGCAGCGCCCAGTTCCAAAGCTCCTACGAGCAGTACTTC
TRBD1 - TRBJ2-1 TRBV15 CATSRELKTGGAEQFF TGTGCCACCAGCAGAGAACTGAAGACAGGGGGCGCTGAGCAGTTCTTC
- - TRBJ1-1 TRBV12-3/TRBV12-4 CASRISMNTEAFF TGTGCCAGCAGGATCAGCATGAACACTGAAGCTTTCTTT
TRBD2 - TRBJ2-2 TRBV10-2 CASSEPGRAFTAGELFF TGCGCCAGCAGTGAGCCCGGGAGGGCCTTTACCGCCGGGGAGCTGTTTTTT
- few TRBJ1-1 TRBV14 CASSLQGRFGRGKHTEAFF TGTGCCAGCAGCCTGCAGGGCAGGTTTGGCAGGGGTAAGCACACTGAAGCTTTCTTT
- - TRBJ1-5 TRBV29-1 CSVRGEASGPQHF TGCAGCGTGAGGGGGGAAGCCTCCGGGCCCCAGCATTTT
- - TRBJ1-2 TRBV15 CATSRGLDRSYGYTF TGTGCCACCAGCAGAGGCCTGGACAGATCCTATGGCTACACCTTC
TRBD1 - TRBJ1-4 TRBV6-1 CASSGRTGSTNEKLFF TGTGCCAGCAGTGGGAGGACAGGGTCCACTAATGAAAAACTGTTTTTT
- once TRBJ1-4 TRBV29-1 CSVGQTNEKLFF TGCAGCGTTGGGCAGACGAATGAAAAACTGTTTTTT
- - TRBJ1-5 TRBV6-5 CASSPTGYQPQHF TGTGCCAGCAGTCCGACAGGTTACCAGCCCCAGCATTTT
- - TRBJ1-2 TRBV2 CASSDFRGAYGYTF TGTGCCAGCAGTGATTTCAGGGGTGCCTATGGCTACACCTTC
- - TRBJ2-1 TRBV6-5 CASSYSPLGGNEQFF TGTGCCAGCAGTTATAGTCCCCTTGGGGGGAATGAGCAGTTCTTC
- - TRBJ2-7 TRBV5-6 CASSLGWSEQYF TGTGCCAGCAGTTTGGGGTGGAGCGAGCAGTACTTC
- - TRBJ1-1 TRBV11-2 CASSLGSWGGNTEAFF TGTGCCAGCAGCTTAGGATCTTGGGGGGGGAACACTGAAGCTTTCTTT
TRBD2 - TRBJ2-3 TRBV9 CASSVDGSGSRPDTQYF TGTGCCAGCAGCGTAGACGGAAGCGGGAGTCGCCCAGATACGCAGTATTTT
- - TRBJ2-3 TRBV13 CASSLGGADTQYF TGTGCCAGCAGCCTAGGGGGGGCAGATACGCAGTATTTT
- - TRBJ1-6 TRBV19 CASTGTSYNSPLHF TGTGCCAGTACCGGGACCTCCTATAATTCACCCCTCCACTTT
- - TRBJ2-3 TRBV3-1/TRBV3-2 CASSQEPGRRRDTQYF TGTGCCAGCAGCCAAGAGCCGGGACGCCGCAGAGATACGCAGTATTTT
- - TRBJ2-3 TRBV28 CASSLGSDTQYF TGTGCCAGCAGTTTAGGGTCAGATACGCAGTATTTT
- few TRBJ1-1 TRBV14 CASSLFQNTEAFF TGTGCCAGCAGCCTTTTCCAGAACACTGAAGCTTTCTTT
- once TRBJ1-2 TRBV6-5 CASRFPDRSYGYTF TGTGCCAGCAGATTTCCGGACAGAAGCTATGGCTACACCTTC
- once TRBJ2-7 TRBV28 CASGSPGGATYEQYF TGTGCCAGCGGATCCCCAGGGGGGGCAACCTACGAGCAGTACTTC
- - TRBJ1-2 TRBV7-2 CASSARFRLQGGYTF TGTGCCAGCAGCGCCAGATTCCGGCTGCAAGGGGGCTACACCTTC
- - TRBJ2-1 TRBV27 CASSLLGGALYNEQFF TGTGCCAGCAGTCTCCTGGGGGGGGCGTTATACAATGAGCAGTTCTTC
TRBD2 - TRBJ2-1 TRBV6-1 CASSEAGGTHNEQFF TGTGCCAGCAGTGAAGCGGGGGGGACCCACAATGAGCAGTTCTTC
- once TRBJ2-1 TRBV20-1 CSAGVYNEQFF TGCAGTGCCGGGGTATACAATGAGCAGTTCTTC
- - TRBJ1-4 TRBV6-5 CASSIDRRTGGKLFF TGTGCCAGCAGTATCGACCGACGGACGGGTGGAAAACTGTTTTTT
- - TRBJ1-1 TRBV5-4 CASSLGGSTEAFF TGTGCCAGCAGCCTGGGGGGGAGCACTGAAGCTTTCTTT
- - TRBJ2-1 TRBV30 CASYYLNEQFF TGTGCCTCTTACTATCTCAATGAGCAGTTCTTC
TRBD2 - TRBJ2-3 TRBV7-8 CASSFRGGALDTQYF TGTGCCAGCAGCTTTCGCGGGGGGGCGTTAGATACGCAGTATTTT
- - TRBJ2-3 TRBV5-1 CASSSNTDTQYF TGCGCCAGCAGCAGCAACACAGATACGCAGTATTTT
- few TRBJ2-1 TRBV6-4 CASSPTGDGHNEQFF TGTGCCAGCAGTCCAACCGGGGACGGCCACAATGAGCAGTTCTTC